What follows describes a single T cell receptor beta chain. Its antigen is currently unknown. From germline, CDR1 is LNHNV and CDR2 YYDKDF (reference sequence). V lost 8 bases, J lost 0 bases, and 16 bases lay in between. This CDR3 is built from 15 residues. Assay used: immunoSEQ multiplex PCR; TCRdb lists only in-frame clones, some missing. The sample includes 11,000 to 15,000 clones, over 70% seen only once; the top ten take approximately 2.8%. The sample is drawn from a study of neoadjuvant anti-PD-1 for oral cavity cancer. Study-wide background: Nivolumab at 3 mg/kg was mostly given biweekly, three to four doses, pre-surgery.

General study findings and limits: TCR analyses covered only a few patients per response group.

This TCR derives from a person between 35 and 79 years old with oral cavity squamous cell carcinoma. The sample was PBMCs, taken before nivolumab (anti-PD-1) treatment. The chain carries TRBV15 and TRBJ1-1; no firm D call. The DNA for the CDR3 is TGTGCCACCGCCACGAGCAGGTCGATGAACACTGAAGCTTTCTTT. As protein: CATATSRSMNTEAFF.